The present T cell receptor beta chain was sequenced within a study of Tregs in tolerant kidney transplant recipients. Study results and caveats: Activated donor B cell expansion appeared to reveal the most relevant donor-specific TCRbeta repertoire. Biological reproducibility was not directly addressed in this study.

Turning to this clone: Its antigen is unknown.

Unstimulated Tregs (CD4+CD25+CD127-) and CD4+CD25- non-Tregs were sorted from PBMCs. Profiled with immunoSEQ multiplex PCR; TCRdb holds only in-frame clones, not every one. Here the sample spans 110,000 or so clones, 92% being singletons. This CDR3 has 15 residues. The V gene end was trimmed by 2 bases and the J gene end by 4 bases; junction bases not matched to a gene: 6. CDR1 is MGHDK, CDR2 SYGVNS, per germline. Material: CD4+ T cells from blood. The origin of this receptor is a human donor in good health. This rearrangement joins TRBV25-1 to TRBJ1-2; 8 bases match TRBD1. CDR3 residues: CASSERAGGGYGYTF. CDR3 nucleotide sequence: TGTGCCAGCAGTGAAAGGGCAGGGGGCGGCTATGGCTACACCTTC.